Each of the 18 T cell receptor beta chains below was sequenced from the same sample in a study of vaccination and CD4 T cells after COVID-19. Indicated treatment: roughly nine-day PBMC culture with coronavirus spike peptide pools or control peptides (ViraFEST assay). Which antigens these TCRs recognize remains unknown. Cultured CD4+ T cell DNA underwent sequencing with the Oncomine TCR Beta short-read assay. One entry per CDR3 protein results from TCRdb running MiXCR on the PCR reads. The sample holds some 11,000 distinct CDR3 sequences; about 53% are singletons and the top ten take about 8.9%. Sequencing was done on a sample of CD4+ T cells from blood, cultured in vitro. Receptor source: a human donor who had recovered from COVID-19.

The rearrangement links TRBV20-1 to TRBJ1-5; possibly TRBD1 for D (5 bases). CDR3 length: 15 residues. V was clipped by 0 bases and J by 6 bases, with 15 bases between them. Germline CDR1 and CDR2: DFQATT and SNEGSKA (reference sequence). In nucleotides, the CDR3 is TGCAGTGCTAGAGATTCTTGGGGCAATTCTCAGCCCCAGCATTTT. This codes for CSARDSWGNSQPQHF.

This clonotype has more than one count but fewer than ten. This chain joins TRBV11-2 and TRBJ1-2; 8 bases agree with TRBD1. This CDR3 region has 15 residues. The ends lost 1 base at V and 2 bases at J; junction bases unmatched: 3. From germline, CDR1 is SGHAT and CDR2 FQNNGV. CDR3 DNA: TGTGCCAGCAGCTTAGTCCGGACAGGGAACTATGGCTACACCTTC. Translating gives CASSLVRTGNYGYTF. Combining the CDR3 with reference TRBV11-2 and TRBJ1-2 gives the whole variable domain EAGVAQSPRYKIIEKRQSVAFWCNPISGHATLYWYQQILGQGPKLLIQFQNNGVVDDSQLPKDRFSAERLKGVDSTLKIQPAKLEDSAVYLCASSLVRTGNYGYTFGSGTRLTVV.

The chain joins TRBV11-3 to TRBJ1-1, with 10 positions matching TRBD1. CDR1 is SGHNT, CDR2 YENEEA, per germline. After removal of 1 base from V and 4 bases from J, the junction contained 6 bases not matched to a gene. The length of the CDR3 is 16 residues. In DNA, the CDR3 is TGTGCCAGCAGCTTAGGTCCGGGACAGGGGTCCACTGAAGCTTTCTTT. Translating it yields CASSLGPGQGSTEAFF.

This clonotype was observed a few times. This sequence joins TRBV2 and TRBJ1-1; D unclear. There are 14 residues in the CDR3. V was trimmed by 2 bases and J by 1 base, leaving 8 bases between them. Germline CDR1 reads SNHLY; CDR2 reads FYNNEI. CDR3 region: CASSESIWNTEAFF. The CDR3 nucleotides read TGTGCCAGCAGTGAATCAATATGGAACACTGAAGCTTTCTTT.

CDR3 sequence reads: CASSWQGATGGYTF. For the CDR3, the DNA is TGTGCCAGTAGTTGGCAGGGGGCTACGGGGGGCTACACCTTC. This chain connects TRBV19 to TRBJ1-2; 8 bases align to TRBD1. Losses at the gene ends were 5 bases for V and 8 bases for J; bases not matched to a gene: 10. Per germline, CDR1 LNHDA and CDR2 SQIVND (reference sequence). The length of the CDR3 is 14 residues.

The table lists this clonotype with a few counts. The V call is TRBV18, the J call TRBJ1-1, with a weak D call TRBD1 (6 bases). The germline CDR1 and CDR2 sequences are KGHSH and LQKENI. This CDR3 has 13 amino acids. Deletions cut 3 bases from V and 3 bases from J, with 8 bases between. This CDR3 reads CASSPRQDTEAFF. CDR3 sequence (DNA): TGTGCCAGCTCACCGAGACAGGACACTGAAGCTTTCTTT.

The chain couples TRBV20-1 to TRBJ2-7, with TRBD1 matching 10 bases. V lost 6 bases and J lost 2; bases outside the gene matches: 10. This CDR3 spans 15 amino acids. Per germline, CDR1 DFQATT and CDR2 SNEGSKA (reference sequence). CDR3 in amino acids: CSALTGQGFTYEQYF. CDR3 DNA sequence: TGCAGTGCCCTAACGGGACAGGGGTTTACCTACGAGCAGTACTTC.

V gene TRBV20-1 combines with J gene TRBJ2-1; 10 nucleotides agree with TRBD2. The CDR3 runs 16 residues. Germline trimming cut 7 bases from V and 5 bases from J; bases unmatched to any gene: 14. Germline V gene data show CDR1 as DFQATT and CDR2 as SNEGSKA (reference sequence). DNA for the CDR3: TGCAGTGGCGAGAAGGCTAGCGGGAGTCTAGACAATGAGCAGTTCTTC. The encoded protein is CSGEKASGSLDNEQFF.

The chain uses TRBV12-2 and TRBJ1-1; the table's TRBD1 call for D was not verified on the DNA. TRBV12-2 is a known pseudogene. The CDR3 spans 17 residues. The CDR3, as DNA: TGTGCAAGTCGCTTAGCGCGCCACAGGGAAGGGTATCCTGAAGCTTTCTTT. Protein: CASRLARHREGYPEAFF.

The rearrangement uses TRBV7-3 and TRBJ2-7; weak D call: TRBD2 (5 bases). The germline gives CDR1 SGHTA, CDR2 FQGTGA. The V end lost 0 bases, the J end lost 5 bases, and 8 bases lay between the germline ends. There are 13 residues in the CDR3. CDR3 amino acids: CASSLTLGNEQYF. CDR3 bases: TGTGCCAGCAGCTTAACACTAGGAAACGAGCAGTACTTC.

V usage is TRBV29-1 and J usage is TRBJ1-5, with D possibly TRBD1 on 6 matching bases. V lost 7 bases and J lost 5, with 15 bases in between. Germline V lookup: CDR1 SQVTM, CDR2 ANQGSEA. CDR3 length equals 13 residues. CDR3 in DNA: TGCAGCGCCGTGGGGGCGGCCGATCAGCCCCAGCATTTT. Translating it yields CSAVGAADQPQHF.

The chain recombines TRBV7-9 with TRBJ2-1; 8 nucleotides match TRBD1. Germline V lookup: CDR1 SEHNR, CDR2 FQNEAQ (reference sequence). V lost 7 bases and J lost 7; bases outside the gene matches: 6. This CDR3 contains 13 residues. CDR3 coding DNA: TGTGCCAGCAAGTTGACAGGGGTAAATGAGCAGTTCTTC. Translation: CASKLTGVNEQFF.

This clonotype was seen a handful of times. This sequence joins TRBV20-1 and TRBJ2-5; D perhaps matches TRBD2 (6 bases). Germline V gene lookup returns CDR1 DFQATT and CDR2 SNEGSKA (reference sequence). The CDR3 is 13 residues long. With 3 bases removed from V and 5 bases from J, the gap between germline ends came to 13 bases. CDR3 bases: TGCAGTGCTAGTCCCGCGGGGCGTGAGACCCAGTACTTC. It yields the protein CSASPAGRETQYF.

This sequence joins TRBV6-1 and TRBJ2-1; tentatively, D is TRBD2 (6 bases). This CDR3 is built from 16 residues. Germline V gene sequence: CDR1 MNHNS, CDR2 SASEGT. V was clipped by 4 bases and J by 7 bases, with 20 bases between them. In nucleotides, the CDR3 is TGTGCCAGCAGTGGACGTTTTCGGGGGAGCCCTAATGAGCAGTTCTTC. Translating gives CASSGRFRGSPNEQFF.

The chain links TRBV5-1 to TRBJ1-6; 7 bases align to TRBD1. The CDR3 is 16 residues long. Per germline, CDR1 SGHRS and CDR2 YFSETQ. V was pared by 2 bases and J by 6 bases, with 8 bases of the junction left unmatched. The CDR3 sequence: CASSFGGGAGNSPLHF. The CDR3 DNA is TGCGCCAGCAGCTTCGGAGGGGGCGCCGGTAATTCACCCCTCCACTTT.

A few counts support this clonotype. This chain uses TRBV28 with TRBJ1-1; unclear D gene. Germline assignment: CDR1 MDHEN and CDR2 SYDVKM. The CDR3 is made up of 13 amino acids. Trimming cost V 3 bases and J 0 bases, with 5 bases left between them. The CDR3 nucleotides read TGTGCCAGCAGTTTGCCCGTGAACACTGAAGCTTTCTTT. Translating it yields CASSLPVNTEAFF.

The chain links TRBV7-2 to TRBJ2-2; D may match TRBD1 or TRBD2 (5 bases each). Trimming removed 2 bases from V and 1 base from J, with 8 bases in between. This CDR3 region has 15 residues. Germline V CDR1 and CDR2: SGHTA, FQGNSA. The CDR3 spells CASSLNGGNTGELFF. DNA for the CDR3: TGTGCCAGCAGCTTAAATGGGGGGAACACCGGGGAGCTGTTTTTT.

V gene TRBV20-1 combines with J gene TRBJ2-3; TRBD2 matches 8 bases. The V segment lost 0 bases and the J segment 2 bases; nucleotides outside the gene matches: 10. This CDR3 has 17 residues. In germline, CDR1 is DFQATT, CDR2 SNEGSKA (reference sequence). DNA of the CDR3: TGCAGTGCTAGAGATGCCGGGGGGGGGAGGGCCACAGATACGCAGTATTTT. This gives the protein CSARDAGGGRATDTQYF.